One sample yielded the 9 T cell receptor beta chains listed below, sequenced in a study of blood T cell repertoires in COVID-19. The data were produced by immunoSEQ multiplex PCR, yet TCRdb's version contains in-frame clones alone and is incomplete. The data contain roughly 180,000 clones, about 70% of them seen just once; the ten biggest clones take up around 8.1%. The material sequenced was peripheral blood. Receptors were obtained from a woman aged 45-65 years with active or convalescent COVID-19.

V and J are TRBV27 and TRBJ2-3, with 10 bases aligning to TRBD2. In germline, CDR1 is MNHEY, CDR2 SMNVEV (reference sequence). The CDR3 runs 15 residues. V was pared by 5 bases and J by 8 bases, with 10 bases of the junction left unmatched. CDR3 amino acids: CASSLQAGGPRTQYF. For the CDR3, the DNA is TGTGCCAGCAGTCTCCAAGCGGGAGGGCCCCGTACGCAGTATTTT.

The rearrangement uses TRBV4-2 and TRBJ2-7, with TRBD1 as a possible D gene (6 bases). The CDR3 is 17 amino acids. Germline V lookup: CDR1 LGHNA, CDR2 YNFKEQ. With 4 bases removed from V and 3 bases from J, the gap between germline ends came to 22 bases. The CDR3 reads CASSLMEAQGINYEQYF. The CDR3 nucleotides read TGTGCCAGCAGCCTCATGGAAGCCCAGGGGATCAACTACGAGCAGTACTTC.

The table lists this clone with a few counts. This chain connects TRBV5-1 to TRBJ2-7; TRBD1 matches at 7 bases. Germline V gene sequence: CDR1 SGHRS, CDR2 YFSETQ. V was pared by 0 bases and J by 7 bases, with 10 bases of the junction left unmatched. The CDR3 is 15 residues long. The CDR3 loop is CASSLDLRGTGEQYF. DNA for the CDR3: TGCGCCAGCAGCTTGGATCTCAGGGGGACGGGGGAGCAGTACTTC.

V is TRBV9 and J is TRBJ1-1, with a possible D match to TRBD1 (6 bases). This CDR3 is built from 16 residues. The ends were cut back, 0 bases at V and 3 bases at J, with 15 bases in the middle. The germline V gene encodes CDR1 SGDLS and CDR2 YYNGEE. CDR3 amino acids: CASSVGTGWGHTEAFF. In DNA, the CDR3 is TGTGCCAGCAGCGTAGGTACAGGTTGGGGGCACACTGAAGCTTTCTTT.

This clone was observed a single time. This chain connects TRBV5-5 to TRBJ2-3; 10 bases line up with TRBD2. V lost 3 bases, J lost 0 bases, and 1 base stayed unmatched. There are 15 residues in the CDR3. Looked up from germline, CDR1 is SGHKS and CDR2 is YYEKEE (reference sequence). For the CDR3, the DNA is TGTGCCAGCAGCTCGGGACTAGCGAGCACAGATACGCAGTATTTT. Its translation is CASSSGLASTDTQYF.

The chain is built from TRBV7-9 and TRBJ2-3, with TRBD2 matching over 12 bases. CDR3 length equals 17 residues. The germline CDR1 and CDR2 sequences are SEHNR and FQNEAQ (reference sequence). With V trimmed by 3 bases and J by 5 bases, 9 bases remained unmatched. The DNA of the CDR3 is TGTGCCAGCAGCTTCCCTACTAGCGGGAGGCAGGGAGATACGCAGTATTTT. Translated, it gives CASSFPTSGRQGDTQYF. The variable domain in full, completed from reference TRBV7-9 and TRBJ2-3, reads DTGVSQNPRHKITKRGQNVTFRCDPISEHNRLYWYRQTLGQGPEFLTYFQNEAQLEKSRLLSDRFSAERPKGSFSTLEIQRTEQGDSAMYLCASSFPTSGRQGDTQYFGPGTRLTVL.

This clone turned up a few times. The V call is TRBV5-1, the J call TRBJ1-3; 7 bases align to TRBD1. Germline values: CDR1 SGHRS, CDR2 YFSETQ. The length of the CDR3 is 14 residues. After removal of 0 bases from V and 8 bases from J, the junction contained 5 bases not matched to a gene. CDR3 sequence (DNA): TGCGCCAGCAGCTTGGAGCCAGGGGGATACACCATATATTTT. Protein product: CASSLEPGGYTIYF.

J is TRBJ1-1 and V is TRBV6-1, with D possibly TRBD1 on 5 matching bases. Germline CDR1 reads MNHNS; CDR2 reads SASEGT. The CDR3 is made up of 15 amino acids. V lost 0 bases and J 0 bases, leaving 8 bases between the germline ends. The CDR3 loop reads CASSEATAMNTEAFF. DNA for the CDR3: TGTGCCAGCAGTGAAGCGACAGCCATGAACACTGAAGCTTTCTTT.

The chain couples TRBV11-2 to TRBJ1-1; 9 positions match TRBD1. The CDR3 sequence is 14 residues long. V lost 5 bases to trimming and J lost 1 base; unmatched junction nucleotides: 2. The V gene's germline CDR1 is SGHAT and CDR2 FQNNGV. CDR3: CASSRGQGNTEAFF. CDR3 DNA sequence: TGTGCCAGCAGCCGGGGACAGGGGAACACTGAAGCTTTCTTT.